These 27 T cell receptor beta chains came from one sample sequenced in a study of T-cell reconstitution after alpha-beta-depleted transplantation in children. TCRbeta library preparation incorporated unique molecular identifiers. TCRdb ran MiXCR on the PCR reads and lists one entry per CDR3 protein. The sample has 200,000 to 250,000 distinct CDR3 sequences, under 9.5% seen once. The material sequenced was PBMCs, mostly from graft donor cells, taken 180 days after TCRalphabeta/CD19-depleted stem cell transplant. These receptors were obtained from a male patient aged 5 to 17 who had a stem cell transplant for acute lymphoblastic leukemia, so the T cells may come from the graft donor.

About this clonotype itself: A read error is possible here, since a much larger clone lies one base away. The CDR3 DNA sequence: TGCTGTGCTAGCAGACTAGCTACCTACAATGAGCAGTTCTTC. Protein: CCASRLATYNEQFF. V is TRBV20-1 and J is TRBJ2-1; 7 nucleotides agree with TRBD2. The germline V gene has CDR1 DFQATT and CDR2 SNEGSKA (reference sequence). This CDR3 has 14 residues.

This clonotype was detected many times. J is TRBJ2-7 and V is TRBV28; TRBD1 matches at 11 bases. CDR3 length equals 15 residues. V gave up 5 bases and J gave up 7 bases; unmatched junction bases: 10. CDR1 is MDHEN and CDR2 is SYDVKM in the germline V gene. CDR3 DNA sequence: TGTGCCAGCAGTCCCGGACAGGGGGCAGTTCGGGAGCAGTACTTC. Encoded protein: CASSPGQGAVREQYF.

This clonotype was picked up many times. The CDR3 loop is CATSGKTTDTQYF. As DNA, the CDR3 is TGTGCCACCAGTGGCAAAACCACAGATACGCAGTATTTT. The V gene is TRBV24-1, the J gene TRBJ2-3; D unclear. This CDR3 has 13 amino acids. V was cut by 5 bases and J by 2 bases, with 7 bases left in between. Germline-derived CDR1 and CDR2 are KGHDR and SFDVKD.

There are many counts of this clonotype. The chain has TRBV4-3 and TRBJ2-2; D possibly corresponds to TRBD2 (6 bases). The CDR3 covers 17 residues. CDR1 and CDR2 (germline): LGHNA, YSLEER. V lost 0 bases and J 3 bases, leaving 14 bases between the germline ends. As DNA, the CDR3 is TGCGCCAGCAGCCAAGAGCCCGGCGCGGGGCACACCGGGGAGCTGTTTTTT. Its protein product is CASSQEPGAGHTGELFF.

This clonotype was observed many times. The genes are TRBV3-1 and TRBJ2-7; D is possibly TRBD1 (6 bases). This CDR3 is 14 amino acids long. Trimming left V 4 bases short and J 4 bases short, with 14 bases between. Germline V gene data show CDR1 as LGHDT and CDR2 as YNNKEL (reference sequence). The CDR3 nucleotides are TGTGCCAGCAGCCCGATTCTAGGGGGTTACGAGCAGTACTTC. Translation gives CASSPILGGYEQYF.

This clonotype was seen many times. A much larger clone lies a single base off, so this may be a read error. DNA for the CDR3: TGCAGCCCTGGCACAGATACGCAGTATTTT. This encodes CSPGTDTQYF. This chain links TRBV20-1 with TRBJ2-3; D not resolved. There are 10 residues in the CDR3. The germline V gene has CDR1 DFQATT and CDR2 SNEGSKA (reference sequence).

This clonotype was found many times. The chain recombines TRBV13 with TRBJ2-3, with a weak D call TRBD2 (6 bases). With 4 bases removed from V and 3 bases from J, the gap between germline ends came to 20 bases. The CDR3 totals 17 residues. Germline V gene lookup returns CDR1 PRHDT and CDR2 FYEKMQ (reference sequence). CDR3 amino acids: CASSSKPGTQGTDTQYF. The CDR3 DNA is TGTGCCAGCAGCTCCAAGCCGGGGACTCAAGGGACAGATACGCAGTATTTT.

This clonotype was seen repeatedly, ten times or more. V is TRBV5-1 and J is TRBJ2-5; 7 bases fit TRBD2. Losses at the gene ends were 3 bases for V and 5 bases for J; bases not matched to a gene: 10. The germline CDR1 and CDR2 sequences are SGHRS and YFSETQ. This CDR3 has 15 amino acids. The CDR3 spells CASSWGGSVMETQYF. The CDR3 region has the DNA TGCGCCAGCAGCTGGGGCGGGAGCGTGATGGAGACCCAGTACTTC.

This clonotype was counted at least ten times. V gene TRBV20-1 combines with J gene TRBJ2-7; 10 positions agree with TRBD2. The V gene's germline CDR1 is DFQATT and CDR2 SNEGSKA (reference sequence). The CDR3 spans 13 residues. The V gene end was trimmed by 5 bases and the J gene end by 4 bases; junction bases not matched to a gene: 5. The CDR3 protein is CSAPLSGRYEQYF. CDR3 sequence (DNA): TGCAGTGCTCCACTTAGCGGGAGGTACGAGCAGTACTTC.

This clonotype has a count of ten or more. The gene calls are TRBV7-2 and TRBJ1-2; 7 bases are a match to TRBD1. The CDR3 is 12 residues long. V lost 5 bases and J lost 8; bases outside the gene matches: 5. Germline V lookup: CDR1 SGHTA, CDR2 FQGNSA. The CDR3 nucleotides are TGTGCCAGCAGCCAACAGGGGCGCGGCTACACCTTC. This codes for CASSQQGRGYTF.

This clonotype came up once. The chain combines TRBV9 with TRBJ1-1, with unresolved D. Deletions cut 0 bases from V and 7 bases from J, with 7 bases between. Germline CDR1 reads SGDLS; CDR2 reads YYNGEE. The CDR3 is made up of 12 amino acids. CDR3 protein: CASSVDHLEAFF. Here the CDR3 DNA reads TGTGCCAGCAGCGTAGACCATCTTGAAGCTTTCTTT.

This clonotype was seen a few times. Written as DNA, the CDR3 is TGTGCCAGCAGCTTAGCCACGGCATCGGATACGCAGTATTTT. Translating gives CASSLATASDTQYF. This sequence joins TRBV7-6 and TRBJ2-3; no definite D call. The V end was cut by 0 bases, the J end by 6 bases, with 10 bases between. This CDR3 has 14 residues. Germline lookup yields CDR1 SGHVS and CDR2 FNYEAQ.

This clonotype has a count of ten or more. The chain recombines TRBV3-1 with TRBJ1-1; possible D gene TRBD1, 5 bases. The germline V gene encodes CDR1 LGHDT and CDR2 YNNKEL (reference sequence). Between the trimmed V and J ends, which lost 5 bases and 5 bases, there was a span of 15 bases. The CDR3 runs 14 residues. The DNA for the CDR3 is TGTGCCAGCAGCAGACGGTGGGGGAGGACTGAAGCTTTCTTT. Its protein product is CASSRRWGRTEAFF. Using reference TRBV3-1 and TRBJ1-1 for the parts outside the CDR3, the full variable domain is DTAVSQTPKYLVTQMGNDKSIKCEQNLGHDTMYWYKQDSKKFLKIMFSYNNKELIINETVPNRFSPKSPDKAHLNLHINSLELGDSAVYFCASSRRWGRTEAFFGQGTRLTVV.

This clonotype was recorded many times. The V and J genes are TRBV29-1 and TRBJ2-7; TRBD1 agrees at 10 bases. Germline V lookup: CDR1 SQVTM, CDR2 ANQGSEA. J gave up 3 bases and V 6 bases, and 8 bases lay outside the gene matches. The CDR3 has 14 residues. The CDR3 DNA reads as TGCAGCGTGACCGGGACAGGGGCCCTCTACGAGCAGTACTTC. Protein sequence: CSVTGTGALYEQYF.

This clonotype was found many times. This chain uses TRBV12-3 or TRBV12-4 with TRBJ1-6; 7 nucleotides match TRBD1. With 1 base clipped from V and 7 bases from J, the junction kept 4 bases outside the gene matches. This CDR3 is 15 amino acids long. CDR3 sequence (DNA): TGTGCCAGCAGTTTAGGCGGAGGGGGCAATTCACCCCTCCACTTT. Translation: CASSLGGGGNSPLHF.

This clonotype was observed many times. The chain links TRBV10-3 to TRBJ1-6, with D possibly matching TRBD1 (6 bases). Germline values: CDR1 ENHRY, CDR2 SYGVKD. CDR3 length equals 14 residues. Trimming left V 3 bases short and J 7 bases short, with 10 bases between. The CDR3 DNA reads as TGTGCCATCAGTGAATCAGGGGAGAATTCACCCCTCCACTTT. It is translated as CAISESGENSPLHF.

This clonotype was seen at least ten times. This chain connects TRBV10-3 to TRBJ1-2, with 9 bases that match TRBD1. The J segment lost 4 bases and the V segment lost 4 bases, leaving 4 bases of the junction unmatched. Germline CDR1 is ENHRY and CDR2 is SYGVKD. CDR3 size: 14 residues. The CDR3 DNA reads TGTGCCATCAGTGGGACAGGGGAAGGCTATGGCTACACCTTC. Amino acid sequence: CAISGTGEGYGYTF.

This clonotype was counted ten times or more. This chain's CDR3 is CASSYSGGDYSNQPQHF. In DNA, the CDR3 is TGTGCCAGCAGTTACTCAGGGGGGGACTATAGCAATCAGCCCCAGCATTTT. The genes are TRBV6-5 and TRBJ1-5; a weak D match, TRBD1 (6 bases). V dropped 0 bases and J dropped 0 bases, with 12 bases sitting between them. Germline V gene lookup returns CDR1 MNHEY and CDR2 SVGAGI. CDR3 length: 17 residues.

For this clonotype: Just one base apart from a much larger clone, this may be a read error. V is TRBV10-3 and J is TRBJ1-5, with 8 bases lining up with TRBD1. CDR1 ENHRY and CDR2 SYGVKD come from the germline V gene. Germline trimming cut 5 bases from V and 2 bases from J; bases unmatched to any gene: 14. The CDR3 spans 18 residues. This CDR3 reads CAISLGTGFLGGNQPQHF. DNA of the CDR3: TGTGCCATCAGTTTGGGGACAGGCTTCCTTGGGGGCAATCAGCCCCAGCATTTT.

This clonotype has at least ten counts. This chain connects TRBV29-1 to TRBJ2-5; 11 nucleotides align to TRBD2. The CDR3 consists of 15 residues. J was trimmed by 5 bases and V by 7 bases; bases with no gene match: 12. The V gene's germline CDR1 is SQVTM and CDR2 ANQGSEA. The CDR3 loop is CSGKRLAGLGETQYF. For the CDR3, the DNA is TGCAGCGGGAAGAGACTAGCGGGACTGGGGGAGACCCAGTACTTC. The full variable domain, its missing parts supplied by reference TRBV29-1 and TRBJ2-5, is SAVISQKPSRDICQRGTSLTIQCQVDSQVTMMFWYRQQPGQSLTLIATANQGSEATYESGFVIDKFPISRPNLTFSTLTVSNMSPEDSSIYLCSGKRLAGLGETQYFGPGTRLLVL.

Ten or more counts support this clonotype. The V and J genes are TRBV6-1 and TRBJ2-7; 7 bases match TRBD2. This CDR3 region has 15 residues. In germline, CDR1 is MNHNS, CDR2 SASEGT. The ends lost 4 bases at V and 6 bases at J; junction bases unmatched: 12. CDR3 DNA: TGTGCCAGCAGTGGGCTTATTGGGGGGGAGTCCGAGCAGTACTTC. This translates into CASSGLIGGESEQYF.

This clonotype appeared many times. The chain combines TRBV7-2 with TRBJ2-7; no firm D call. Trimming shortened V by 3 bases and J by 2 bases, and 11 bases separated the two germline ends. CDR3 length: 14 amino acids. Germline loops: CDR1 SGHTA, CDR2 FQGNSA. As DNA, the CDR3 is TGTGCCAGCAGCTTTGGGGATCGGGCCTACGAGCAGTACTTC. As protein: CASSFGDRAYEQYF.

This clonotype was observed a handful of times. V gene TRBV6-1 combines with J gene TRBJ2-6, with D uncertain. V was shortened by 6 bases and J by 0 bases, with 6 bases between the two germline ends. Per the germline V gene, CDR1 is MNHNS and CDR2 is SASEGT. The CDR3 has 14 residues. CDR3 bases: TGTGCCAGCAGCCCGGGCTCTGGGGCCAACGTCCTGACTTTC. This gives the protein CASSPGSGANVLTF.

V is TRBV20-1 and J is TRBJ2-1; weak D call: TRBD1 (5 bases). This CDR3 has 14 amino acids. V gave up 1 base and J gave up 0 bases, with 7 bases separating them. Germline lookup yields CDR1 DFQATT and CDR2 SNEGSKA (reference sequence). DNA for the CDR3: TGCAGTGCTAGAGGGGGCCTCTCCTACAATGAGCAGTTCTTC. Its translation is CSARGGLSYNEQFF.

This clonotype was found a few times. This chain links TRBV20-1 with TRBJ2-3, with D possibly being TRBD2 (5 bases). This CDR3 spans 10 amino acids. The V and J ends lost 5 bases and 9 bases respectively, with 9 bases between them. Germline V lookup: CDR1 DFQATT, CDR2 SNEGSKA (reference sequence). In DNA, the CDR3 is TGCAGTGCTGCCCCGGGAACGCAGTATTTT. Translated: CSAAPGTQYF.

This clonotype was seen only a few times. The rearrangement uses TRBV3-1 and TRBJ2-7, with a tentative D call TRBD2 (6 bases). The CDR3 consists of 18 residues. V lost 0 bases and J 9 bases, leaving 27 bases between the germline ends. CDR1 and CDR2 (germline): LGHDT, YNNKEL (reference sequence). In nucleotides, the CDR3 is TGTGCCAGCAGCCAAGATTGGGGGACTTACGCCCCAAACAAGGGGCAGTACTTC. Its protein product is CASSQDWGTYAPNKGQYF.

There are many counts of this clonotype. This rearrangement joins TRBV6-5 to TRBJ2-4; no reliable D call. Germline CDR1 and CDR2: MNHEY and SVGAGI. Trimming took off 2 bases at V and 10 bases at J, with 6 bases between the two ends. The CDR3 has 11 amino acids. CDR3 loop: CASSYKQIQYF. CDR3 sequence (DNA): TGTGCCAGCAGTTACAAACAGATTCAGTACTTC.